This T cell receptor beta chain was recorded in a study of T cell responses to AZD1222 COVID-19 vaccine. Produced via immunoSEQ multiplex PCR; TCRdb's table is partial and in-frame only. This table has some 60,000 clones, roughly 89% appearing once. Findings and limits, study-wide: Seropositive AZD1222 recipients at baseline numbered only five or six.

A note on this clone: The antigen is not known.

V was pared by 4 bases and J by 8 bases, with 12 bases between. Germline V gives CDR1 KGHDR, CDR2 SFDVKD. The CDR3 runs 13 residues. This sequence joins TRBV24-1 and TRBJ2-3; no clear D. This TCR was sampled from an adult who received the AZD1222 COVID-19 vaccine. The sample was peripheral blood, taken 28 days after the second AZD1222 dose. The CDR3 DNA is TGTGCCACCAGTGAGGGCACCCAGAGTACGCAGTATTTT. This gives the protein CATSEGTQSTQYF.